A selection of T cell receptor beta chains follows, all from one sample in a study of type 1 regulatory T cells. Using its own MiXCR run on the reads, TCRdb lists one record per CDR3 protein. The profile covers 70,000 or so distinct CDR3 sequences, with more than 20% appearing a single time and 8.3% taken by the ten largest. These receptors are not linked to any known antigen. Source material: cultured type 1 regulatory T (Tr1) cells, either the whole culture or a sorted fraction (not recorded which). These receptors originate from a human donor in good health. The CDR3 runs from the conserved cysteine through the conserved F or W. A D gene is named only where the DNA matches it firmly. The size field is filled for only some rows; it gives once, few, many or a size class.

v_gene	d_gene	abundance	len	j_gene	CDR3aa	CDR3nt
TRBV6-1	-	-	16	TRBJ1-5	CASSDTGKLGNQPQHF	TGTGCCAGCAGTGATACAGGGAAACTCGGTAATCAGCCCCAGCATTTT
TRBV29-1	-	-	14	TRBJ2-2	CSVGKGLNTGELFF	TGCAGCGTTGGGAAGGGTCTCAACACCGGGGAGCTGTTTTTT
TRBV7-2	-	-	12	TRBJ2-7	CASSLVRYEQYF	TGTGCCAGCAGCTTAGTGCGGTACGAGCAGTACTTC
TRBV18	TRBD1	once	15	TRBJ2-3	CASSSRTGKRDTQYF	TGTGCCAGCTCATCACGGACAGGGAAAAGAGATACGCAGTATTTT
TRBV5-1	TRBD2	-	17	TRBJ2-3	CASSTAPGLAGVDTQYF	TGCGCCAGCAGCACTGCCCCGGGACTAGCGGGAGTTGATACGCAGTATTTT
TRBV14	-	-	13	TRBJ2-2	CASSQDRPGELFF	TGTGCCAGCAGCCAAGATAGGCCCGGGGAGCTGTTTTTT
TRBV12-3/TRBV12-4	-	many	14	TRBJ1-2	CASSPAQADYGYTF	TGTGCCAGCAGCCCAGCCCAGGCTGACTATGGCTACACCTTC
TRBV6-5	TRBD2	many	15	TRBJ2-1	CASRPGTSGNNEQFF	TGTGCCAGCAGGCCCGGGACTAGCGGAAACAATGAGCAGTTCTTC
TRBV3-1	-	-	14	TRBJ2-5	CASSPAGGWETQYF	TGTGCCAGCAGCCCCGCCGGCGGGTGGGAGACCCAGTACTTC
TRBV12-3/TRBV12-4	-	-	12	TRBJ2-5	CASSRREETQYF	TGTGCCAGCAGTCGCAGGGAAGAGACCCAGTACTTC
TRBV6-5	-	-	12	TRBJ1-6	CASSSGTLPLHF	TGTGCCAGCAGCTCCGGGACTTTACCCCTCCACTTT
TRBV12-3/TRBV12-4	TRBD2	few	15	TRBJ2-3	CASSPGGALGDTQYF	TGTGCCAGCAGTCCCGGGGGGGCCCTCGGAGATACGCAGTATTTT
TRBV2	-	many	15	TRBJ2-7	CASSETPGAGYEQYF	TGTGCCAGCAGTGAAACTCCGGGGGCGGGCTACGAGCAGTACTTC
TRBV27	-	-	17	TRBJ2-1	CASSRLFETRSGNEQFF	TGTGCCAGCAGCCGCTTGTTTGAGACTAGGAGCGGCAATGAGCAGTTCTTC
TRBV20-1	TRBD2	once	15	TRBJ2-1	CSARVVAGGLNEQFF	TGCAGTGCTAGAGTCGTAGCGGGAGGGTTAAATGAGCAGTTCTTC
TRBV7-2	-	-	15	TRBJ1-4	CASSIQQGNNEKLFF	TGTGCCAGCAGCATACAACAGGGAAACAATGAAAAACTGTTTTTT
TRBV5-1	-	few	17	TRBJ2-5	CASSLGPRGSNQETQYF	TGCGCCAGCAGCTTGGGCCCGAGAGGGTCCAACCAAGAGACCCAGTACTTC
TRBV12-3/TRBV12-4	-	-	14	TRBJ2-5	CASSPTGREETQYF	TGTGCCAGCAGTCCGACAGGGCGGGAGGAGACCCAGTACTTC
TRBV20-1	-	-	12	TRBJ2-4	CSARRAIDIQYF	TGCAGTGCTAGAAGGGCGATAGACATTCAGTACTTC
TRBV5-5	-	-	17	TRBJ1-2	CASSLDFGGRTNYGYTF	TGTGCCAGCAGCTTGGATTTCGGGGGACGGACTAACTATGGCTACACCTTC
TRBV4-1	-	few	16	TRBJ2-1	CASSQDMTRWYNEQFF	TGCGCCAGCAGCCAAGACATGACTAGATGGTACAATGAGCAGTTCTTC
TRBV5-1	-	many	16	TRBJ1-4	CASSQNVGGTNEKLFF	TGCGCCAGCAGCCAGAACGTTGGTGGAACTAATGAAAAACTGTTTTTT
TRBV5-6	-	many	16	TRBJ2-4	CASSLGREWAKNIQYF	TGTGCCAGCAGCTTGGGACGGGAGTGGGCCAAAAACATTCAGTACTTC
TRBV21-1	-	-	18	TRBJ2-7	CASSGTSGRVPGTYEQYF	TGTGCCAGCAGCGGGACTAGCGGGAGGGTCCCCGGTACCTACGAGCAGTACTTC
TRBV29-1	-	few	20	TRBJ2-1	CSVRRGVQRETVGSYNEQFF	TGCAGCGTTAGAAGGGGGGTCCAGCGGGAAACTGTCGGCTCCTACAATGAGCAGTTCTTC